The T cell receptor beta chain under discussion was sequenced for a study of blood T cells in healthy people across ages. Regarding the study as a whole: Donor CMV status, an unknown factor, possibly confounded changes in expanded clonotypes. Roughly linearly, TCR beta diversity per million T cells fell as age increased. From one million sequenced T cells, diversity estimates were lower bounds.

Ranging in age from roughly 6 to 90, the donors were healthy Caucasian individuals from Russia. A second about 6 to 11 cycle PCR used barcoded and J-beta primers. TCRdb processed the 5' RACE reads anew with MiXCR; each CDR3 protein has one entry. This sample has about 1.8 million distinct CDR3 sequences; around 50% occur once, and the top ten carry over 2%. As regards this clonotype: Antigen specificity is unknown.

This receptor was identified in a woman aged 40 to 50 in good health. The specimen was blood.

CDR3 sequence: CASSDGDRKLFF. In DNA form, the CDR3 reads TGTGCCAGCAGTGACGGGGACAGAAAACTGTTTTTT. The V call is TRBV6-1, the J call TRBJ1-4, with 7 nucleotides matching TRBD1. Germline assignment: CDR1 MNHNS and CDR2 SASEGT. This CDR3 contains 12 residues. With 3 bases clipped from V and 10 bases from J, the junction kept 2 bases outside the gene matches.